Listed here is a single T cell receptor beta chain. Together with a sample-barcoded 5' primer, a J-beta primer mix was included in a second PCR lasting roughly 7 to 11 cycles. Every molecule of cDNA carried a tag from a template-switch adaptor with 12 random nucleotides. Via MiXCR, TCRdb re-called the 5' RACE reads, giving one row per CDR3 protein. The table shows about 1,600,000 distinct CDR3 sequences, with roughly 40% occurring only once. This CDR3 has 14 amino acids. The germline gives CDR1 MGHDK, CDR2 SYGVNS. Trimming stripped 2 bases from V and 4 bases from J, with 12 bases between. Isolating PBMCs gave at least 6.5 million of these cells per sample. The data were obtained in a study of blood T cells in healthy people across ages.

This receptor was taken from a young woman in good health. Sequenced input: blood. V and J are TRBV25-1 and TRBJ2-7, with D possibly matching TRBD1 (5 bases). CDR3 nucleotide sequence: TGTGCCAGCAGTGAACATGGGGCCCCTTACGAGCAGTACTTC. It translates to CASSEHGAPYEQYF.